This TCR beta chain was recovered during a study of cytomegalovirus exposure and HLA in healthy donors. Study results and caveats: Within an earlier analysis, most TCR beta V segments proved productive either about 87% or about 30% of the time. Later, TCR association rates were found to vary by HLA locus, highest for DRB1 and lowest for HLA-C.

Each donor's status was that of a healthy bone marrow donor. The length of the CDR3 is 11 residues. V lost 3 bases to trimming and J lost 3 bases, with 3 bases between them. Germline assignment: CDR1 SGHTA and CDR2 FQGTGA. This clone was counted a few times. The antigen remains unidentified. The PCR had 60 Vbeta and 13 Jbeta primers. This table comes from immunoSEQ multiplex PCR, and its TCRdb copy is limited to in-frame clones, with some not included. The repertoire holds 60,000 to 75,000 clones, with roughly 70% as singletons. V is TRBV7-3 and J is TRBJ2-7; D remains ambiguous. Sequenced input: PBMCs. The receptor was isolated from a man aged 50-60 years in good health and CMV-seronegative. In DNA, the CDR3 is TGTGCCAGCAGCTTTCGCTACGAGCAGTACTTC. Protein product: CASSFRYEQYF.